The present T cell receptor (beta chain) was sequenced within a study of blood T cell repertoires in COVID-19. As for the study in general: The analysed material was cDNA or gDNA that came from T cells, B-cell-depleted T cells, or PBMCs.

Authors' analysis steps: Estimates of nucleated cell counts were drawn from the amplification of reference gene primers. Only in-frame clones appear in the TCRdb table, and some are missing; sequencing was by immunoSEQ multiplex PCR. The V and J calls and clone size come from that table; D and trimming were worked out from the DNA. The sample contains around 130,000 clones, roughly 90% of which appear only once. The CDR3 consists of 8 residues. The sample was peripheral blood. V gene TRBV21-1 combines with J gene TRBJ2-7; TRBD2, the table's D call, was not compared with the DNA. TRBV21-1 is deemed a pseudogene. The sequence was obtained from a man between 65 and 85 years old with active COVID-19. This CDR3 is CASSWRDF. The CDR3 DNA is TGTGCCAGCAGCTGGAGAGACTTC.